This T cell receptor (beta chain) was found in a study of OX40 agonist ivuxolimab in advanced cancers. For the study in its entirety: The costimulatory receptor OX40 (CD134) was targeted by ivuxolimab, a fully human IgG2 agonistic monoclonal antibody. Intravenous ivuxolimab was administered to patients every 2 weeks at six dose levels: 0.01, 0.1, 0.3, 1.5, 3 and 10 mg/kg. Of the 50 or so patients in dose escalation, 19 had hepatocellular carcinoma, approximately 15 had melanoma, 9 had renal cell carcinoma and 9 had head and neck cancer. The dose-escalation cohort was 82.7% male with a mean age of approximately 60 years, ranging from roughly 20 to 80. Prior anti-PD-1, anti-PD-L1 or anti-CTLA-4 therapy was permitted, and roughly two fifths of dose-escalation patients had received checkpoint inhibitors. Three dose-escalation patients achieved partial responses, one with hepatocellular carcinoma and two with cutaneous melanoma. Peripheral TCRbeta sequencing was intended to test whether TCR sequence diversity was altered and clonal T-cell expansion was caused by ivuxolimab. The paper covers the monotherapy dose-escalation part of the phase I ivuxolimab trial, which included N ≈ 50 patients. The research as a whole found: In partial responders in the 0.1-3.0 mg/kg groups, normalized peripheral clonal expansion was found to be among the lowest, especially among CD8+ T cells. At doses of 0.1 to 3.0 mg/kg, clonal expansion of both CD4+ and CD8+ blood T cells was observed from baseline to week 6. The antigen specificity of the peripheral T cells that underwent clonal expansion was not determined. After ivuxolimab, more expanded clones were found on average in CD8+ T cells than in CD4+ T cells. Low levels of normalized T-cell clonal expansion were also seen in some patients who did not respond.

The trim is 2 bases for V and 1 base for J, with a gap of 9 bases between the germline ends. Taken from the germline V gene (reference sequence), the CDR1 and CDR2 loops are MNHEY and SMNVEV. The CDR3 runs 15 amino acids, cysteine and phenylalanine included. Left in the record is the CDR3 DNA by itself, 45 bases read in frame from the first base. Patients with a history of autoimmune disease or receiving systemic immunosuppression were excluded from the trial. In every dose cohort, peripheral blood was drawn for TCR sequencing at baseline, cycle 4 day 1, and cycle 7 day 1. Samples were obtained from an open-label, multicenter, first-in-human phase I dose-escalation trial of ivuxolimab. The trial enrolled adults with locally advanced or metastatic head and neck squamous cell, hepatocellular, melanoma or renal cell carcinoma. Before TCR sequencing, CD4+ T cells and CD8+ T cells were sorted from peripheral blood as separate populations.

To sequence the TCRbeta CDR3 region, genomic DNA was isolated from the sorted cells. TCRbeta CDR3 regions were sequenced using the immunoSEQ Assay. TCRdb provides this immuneACCESS table in a form limited to in-frame rearrangements. Some clones are lacking; in checked studies, under half of them reflect an unresolved V gene, and why the rest are absent is not known. The sample table shows approximately 77,000 clones, and 75% to 90% are seen once. The ten top clones hold approximately 2% of the sample. About this clone: Its target antigen remains unknown. No base quality information exists; no much larger clone differs at one position.

The chain is assembled from TRBV27 and TRBJ1-5; the D segment cannot be called with confidence. The origin of this receptor is an adult with an advanced solid tumor such as melanoma, head and neck, liver or kidney cancer. The source was CD4+ or CD8+ T cells sorted from blood, collected in a trial of the OX40 agonist ivuxolimab. The CDR3 is CASSLRTASNQPQHF. The base sequence is TGTGCCAGCAGTTTAAGAACCGCGAGCAATCAGCCCCAGCATTTT.